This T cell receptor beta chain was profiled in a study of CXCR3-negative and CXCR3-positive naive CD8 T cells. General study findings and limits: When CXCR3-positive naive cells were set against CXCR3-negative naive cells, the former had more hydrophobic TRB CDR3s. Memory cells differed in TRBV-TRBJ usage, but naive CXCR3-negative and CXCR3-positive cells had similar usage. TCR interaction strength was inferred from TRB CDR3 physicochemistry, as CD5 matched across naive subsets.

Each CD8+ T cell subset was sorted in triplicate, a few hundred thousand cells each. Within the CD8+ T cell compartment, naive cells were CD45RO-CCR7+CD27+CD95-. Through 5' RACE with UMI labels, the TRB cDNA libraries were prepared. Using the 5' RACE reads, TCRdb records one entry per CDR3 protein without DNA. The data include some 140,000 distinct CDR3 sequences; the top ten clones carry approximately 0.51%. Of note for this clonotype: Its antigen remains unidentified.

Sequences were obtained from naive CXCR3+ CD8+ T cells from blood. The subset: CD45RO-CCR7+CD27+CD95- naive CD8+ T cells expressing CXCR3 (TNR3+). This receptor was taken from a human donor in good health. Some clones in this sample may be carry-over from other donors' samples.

The CDR3 reads CASSQDLAGGPWNEQYF. V usage is TRBV4-3 and J usage is TRBJ2-7; the D gene TCRdb calls, TRBD2, cannot be checked with no DNA. The CDR3 extends over 17 amino acids. CDR1 LGHNA and CDR2 YSLEER come from the germline V gene.